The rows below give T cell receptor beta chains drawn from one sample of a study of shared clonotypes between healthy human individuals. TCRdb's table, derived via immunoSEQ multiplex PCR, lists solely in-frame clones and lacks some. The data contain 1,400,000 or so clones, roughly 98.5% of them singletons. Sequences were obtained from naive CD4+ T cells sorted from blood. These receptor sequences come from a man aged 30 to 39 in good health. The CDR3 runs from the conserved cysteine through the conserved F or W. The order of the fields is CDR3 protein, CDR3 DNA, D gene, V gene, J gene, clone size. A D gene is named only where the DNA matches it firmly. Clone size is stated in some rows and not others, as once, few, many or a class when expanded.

CDR3 protein: CASSPRGAGYNEQFF
CDR3 DNA: TGTGCCAGCAGCCCCCGGGGGGCGGGATACAATGAGCAGTTCTTC
D gene: NA
V gene: TRBV9
J gene: TRBJ2-1
clone size: NA

CDR3 protein: CASSLSGRITEAFF
CDR3 DNA: TGTGCCAGCAGTTTATCAGGGCGGATCACTGAAGCTTTCTTT
D gene: NA
V gene: TRBV27
J gene: TRBJ1-1
clone size: NA

CDR3 protein: CASSHQGRNNEQFF
CDR3 DNA: TGTGCCAGCAGTCACCAAGGACGGAACAATGAGCAGTTCTTC
D gene: NA
V gene: TRBV27
J gene: TRBJ2-1
clone size: NA

CDR3 protein: CASRSTGYGNTIYF
CDR3 DNA: TGTGCCAGCAGATCTACAGGGTATGGAAACACCATATATTTT
D gene: NA
V gene: TRBV7-9
J gene: TRBJ1-3
clone size: NA

CDR3 protein: CASSVRNREEETQYF
CDR3 DNA: TGTGCCAGCAGCGTAAGGAACAGGGAGGAAGAGACCCAGTACTTC
D gene: NA
V gene: TRBV9
J gene: TRBJ2-5
clone size: once

CDR3 protein: CASRTDTQYF
CDR3 DNA: TGTGCCAGCAGAACAGATACGCAGTATTTT
D gene: NA
V gene: TRBV2
J gene: TRBJ2-3
clone size: NA

CDR3 protein: CASSLGKILGQFF
CDR3 DNA: TGCGCCAGCAGCTTGGGGAAGATATTGGGGCAGTTCTTC
D gene: NA
V gene: TRBV5-1
J gene: TRBJ2-1
clone size: NA

CDR3 protein: CASSFRGKETQYF
CDR3 DNA: TGTGCCAGCAGCTTCAGGGGTAAAGAGACCCAGTACTTC
D gene: NA
V gene: TRBV27
J gene: TRBJ2-5
clone size: NA

CDR3 protein: CASSPGTDPSTDTQYF
CDR3 DNA: TGTGCCAGCAGCCCCGGGACGGACCCTAGCACAGATACGCAGTATTTT
D gene: NA
V gene: TRBV7-9
J gene: TRBJ2-3
clone size: NA

CDR3 protein: CASSWEQGLTEAFF
CDR3 DNA: TGCGCCAGCAGCTGGGAACAGGGACTCACTGAAGCTTTCTTT
D gene: NA
V gene: TRBV5-1
J gene: TRBJ1-1
clone size: NA

CDR3 protein: CASSLEGTITGELFF
CDR3 DNA: TGCGCCAGCAGCTTGGAGGGGACAATAACCGGGGAGCTGTTTTTT
D gene: NA
V gene: TRBV5-1
J gene: TRBJ2-2
clone size: NA

CDR3 protein: CASSELGVGETQYF
CDR3 DNA: TGTGCCAGCAGTGAACTGGGAGTAGGAGAGACCCAGTACTTC
D gene: NA
V gene: TRBV2
J gene: TRBJ2-5
clone size: once

CDR3 protein: CASSLGADTEAFF
CDR3 DNA: TGCGCCAGCAGCTTGGGCGCGGACACTGAAGCTTTCTTT
D gene: NA
V gene: TRBV5-1
J gene: TRBJ1-1
clone size: NA

CDR3 protein: CASSPLAGWLNEQFF
CDR3 DNA: TGTGCCAGCAGCCCCCTGGCGGGATGGCTGAATGAGCAGTTCTTC
D gene: NA
V gene: TRBV11-2
J gene: TRBJ2-1
clone size: NA

CDR3 protein: CASMSGSNEQFF
CDR3 DNA: TGTGCCAGTATGTCGGGGAGCAATGAGCAGTTCTTC
D gene: NA
V gene: TRBV19
J gene: TRBJ2-1
clone size: NA

CDR3 protein: CASRRTSGGYEQYF
CDR3 DNA: TGTGCCAGCAGGAGGACTAGCGGGGGCTACGAGCAGTACTTC
D gene: TRBD2
V gene: TRBV7-2
J gene: TRBJ2-7
clone size: NA

CDR3 protein: CATKLFGGADTQYF
CDR3 DNA: TGCGCCACAAAACTGTTTGGCGGGGCAGATACGCAGTATTTT
D gene: NA
V gene: TRBV5-1
J gene: TRBJ2-3
clone size: NA

CDR3 protein: CSVADPGAFF
CDR3 DNA: TGCAGCGTTGCGGACCCCGGGGCTTTCTTT
D gene: NA
V gene: TRBV29-1
J gene: TRBJ1-1
clone size: NA

CDR3 protein: CASSSQGEGETQYF
CDR3 DNA: TGTGCCAGCAGTTCACAAGGGGAGGGGGAGACCCAGTACTTC
D gene: TRBD2
V gene: TRBV28
J gene: TRBJ2-5
clone size: NA

CDR3 protein: CSADSSNYGYTF
CDR3 DNA: TGCAGCGCGGACAGTTCTAACTATGGCTACACCTTC
D gene: NA
V gene: TRBV29-1
J gene: TRBJ1-2
clone size: NA

CDR3 protein: CASSLDARRGRSYEQYF
CDR3 DNA: TGCGCCAGCAGCTTGGACGCAAGGCGGGGGAGATCCTACGAGCAGTACTTC
D gene: TRBD2
V gene: TRBV5-1
J gene: TRBJ2-7
clone size: NA

CDR3 protein: CASSLVGDTEAFF
CDR3 DNA: TGCGCCAGCAGCTTGGTCGGGGACACTGAAGCTTTCTTT
D gene: NA
V gene: TRBV5-1
J gene: TRBJ1-1
clone size: NA

CDR3 protein: CASSLVAAPYNEQFF
CDR3 DNA: TGCGCCAGCAGCCTGGTGGCGGCACCCTACAATGAGCAGTTCTTC
D gene: NA
V gene: TRBV5-1
J gene: TRBJ2-1
clone size: NA

CDR3 protein: CASSASGLTSGIPSGANVLTF
CDR3 DNA: TGTGCCAGCAGTGCATCCGGACTGACTAGCGGGATCCCCTCTGGGGCCAACGTCCTGACTTTC
D gene: TRBD2
V gene: TRBV27
J gene: TRBJ2-6
clone size: NA

CDR3 protein: CASSSRGGGRSTGELFF
CDR3 DNA: TGCGCCAGCAGCTCCCGGGGGGGCGGGAGATCGACCGGGGAGCTGTTTTTT
D gene: TRBD2
V gene: TRBV4-1
J gene: TRBJ2-2
clone size: NA

CDR3 protein: CASSPMNEQYF
CDR3 DNA: TGTGCCAGCAGTCCCATGAACGAGCAGTACTTC
D gene: NA
V gene: TRBV28
J gene: TRBJ2-7
clone size: few

CDR3 protein: CASGGDQPQHF
CDR3 DNA: TGTGCCTCCGGGGGAGATCAGCCCCAGCATTTT
D gene: NA
V gene: TRBV7-9
J gene: TRBJ1-5
clone size: NA

CDR3 protein: CASSRDRTSSYEQYF
CDR3 DNA: TGTGCCAGTAGCCGGGACAGAACTTCCTCCTACGAGCAGTACTTC
D gene: TRBD1
V gene: TRBV19
J gene: TRBJ2-7
clone size: NA

CDR3 protein: CASSPQSSGNTIYF
CDR3 DNA: TGTGCCAGCTCACCACAGAGCTCTGGAAACACCATATATTTT
D gene: NA
V gene: TRBV18
J gene: TRBJ1-3
clone size: NA

CDR3 protein: CASSPPEHTQYF
CDR3 DNA: TGTGCCAGCTCACCACCGGAACATACGCAGTATTTT
D gene: NA
V gene: TRBV18
J gene: TRBJ2-3
clone size: NA

CDR3 protein: CASSGGGYNEQFF
CDR3 DNA: TGTGCCAGCAGTGGCGGCGGCTACAATGAGCAGTTCTTC
D gene: NA
V gene: TRBV2
J gene: TRBJ2-1
clone size: once

CDR3 protein: CALQPSGRNTGELFF
CDR3 DNA: TGTGCCTTACAACCTAGCGGGAGGAACACCGGGGAGCTGTTTTTT
D gene: TRBD2
V gene: TRBV28
J gene: TRBJ2-2
clone size: once

CDR3 protein: CASSLGLAGVREQYF
CDR3 DNA: TGCGCCAGCAGCCTGGGACTAGCGGGAGTTCGCGAGCAGTACTTC
D gene: TRBD2
V gene: TRBV5-1
J gene: TRBJ2-7
clone size: NA

CDR3 protein: CASSVDGRVQGLTNTGELFF
CDR3 DNA: TGTGCCAGCAGCGTAGATGGAAGGGTACAGGGCTTGACGAACACCGGGGAGCTGTTTTTT
D gene: NA
V gene: TRBV9
J gene: TRBJ2-2
clone size: NA

CDR3 protein: CASSPRGQPSYNEQFF
CDR3 DNA: TGTGCCAGCAGCCCGAGGGGACAGCCCTCCTACAATGAGCAGTTCTTC
D gene: TRBD1
V gene: TRBV9
J gene: TRBJ2-1
clone size: NA

CDR3 protein: CASSLAGEANEQYF
CDR3 DNA: TGTGCCAGCAGCCTAGCGGGAGAGGCCAACGAGCAGTACTTC
D gene: TRBD2
V gene: TRBV6-5
J gene: TRBJ2-7
clone size: NA

CDR3 protein: CASSIRTGGPYEQYF
CDR3 DNA: TGTGCCAGTAGTATCCGGACAGGGGGACCCTACGAGCAGTACTTC
D gene: TRBD1
V gene: TRBV19
J gene: TRBJ2-7
clone size: NA

CDR3 protein: CASSLEGHSMNTEAFF
CDR3 DNA: TGTGCCAGCAGCTTGGAGGGACACAGCATGAACACTGAAGCTTTCTTT
D gene: NA
V gene: TRBV5-5
J gene: TRBJ1-1
clone size: NA

CDR3 protein: CATSRVSDYGYTF
CDR3 DNA: TGTGCCACCAGCAGAGTTTCGGATTATGGCTACACCTTC
D gene: NA
V gene: TRBV15
J gene: TRBJ1-2
clone size: NA

CDR3 protein: CASSPGGLYEQYF
CDR3 DNA: TGTGCCAGCAGCCCTGGAGGCCTCTACGAGCAGTACTTC
D gene: NA
V gene: TRBV7-9
J gene: TRBJ2-7
clone size: NA

CDR3 protein: CASSLERGRTDTQYF
CDR3 DNA: TGTGCCAGCAGCTTAGAACGGGGTCGAACAGATACGCAGTATTTT
D gene: NA
V gene: TRBV5-6
J gene: TRBJ2-3
clone size: NA

CDR3 protein: CASSQRVAGPQHF
CDR3 DNA: TGCGCCAGCAGCCAACGCGTCGCTGGGCCCCAGCATTTT
D gene: NA
V gene: TRBV4-3
J gene: TRBJ1-5
clone size: NA

CDR3 protein: CASSYRDSNQPQHF
CDR3 DNA: TGTGCCAGCAGTTACAGGGATAGCAATCAGCCCCAGCATTTT
D gene: NA
V gene: TRBV6-5
J gene: TRBJ1-5
clone size: NA

CDR3 protein: CASSLTSGTGTDTQYF
CDR3 DNA: TGTGCCAGCAGCTTAACTAGCGGGACCGGCACAGATACGCAGTATTTT
D gene: TRBD2
V gene: TRBV7-9
J gene: TRBJ2-3
clone size: NA

CDR3 protein: CASSQREGQYEQYF
CDR3 DNA: TGTGCCAGCAGCCAGCGGGAGGGGCAGTACGAGCAGTACTTC
D gene: TRBD2
V gene: TRBV6-5
J gene: TRBJ2-7
clone size: once

CDR3 protein: CASSFRLAASTDTQYF
CDR3 DNA: TGTGCCAGCAGCTTTCGACTAGCTGCTAGCACAGATACGCAGTATTTT
D gene: TRBD2
V gene: TRBV14
J gene: TRBJ2-3
clone size: NA

CDR3 protein: CASSSRTSGRTSFF
CDR3 DNA: TGTGCCAGCAGCTCGCGGACTAGCGGGAGGACGAGTTTCTTC
D gene: TRBD2
V gene: TRBV5-6
J gene: TRBJ2-1
clone size: NA

CDR3 protein: CATNPDRGLRQPQHF
CDR3 DNA: TGTGCCACCAACCCGGACAGGGGGCTTCGTCAGCCCCAGCATTTT
D gene: TRBD1
V gene: TRBV15
J gene: TRBJ1-5
clone size: NA

CDR3 protein: CASSLPSREKLFF
CDR3 DNA: TGTGCCAGCAGTTTACCGAGTAGGGAAAAACTGTTTTTT
D gene: NA
V gene: TRBV28
J gene: TRBJ1-4
clone size: once

CDR3 protein: CASSTASSYEQYF
CDR3 DNA: TGTGCCAGCAGCACCGCGAGCTCCTACGAGCAGTACTTC
D gene: NA
V gene: TRBV5-5
J gene: TRBJ2-7
clone size: NA

CDR3 protein: CASSPGQGLEQFF
CDR3 DNA: TGTGCCAGCTCACCGGGACAGGGTTTGGAGCAGTTCTTC
D gene: TRBD1
V gene: TRBV18
J gene: TRBJ2-1
clone size: NA

CDR3 protein: CASSFSDRTQQHF
CDR3 DNA: TGTGCCAGCAGTTTCTCCGACCGGACCCAGCAGCATTTT
D gene: NA
V gene: TRBV28
J gene: TRBJ1-5
clone size: NA

CDR3 protein: CASSSGEIAKNIQYF
CDR3 DNA: TGCGCCAGCAGCTCGGGGGAAATAGCCAAAAACATTCAGTACTTC
D gene: NA
V gene: TRBV5-1
J gene: TRBJ2-4
clone size: once

CDR3 protein: CASSARGLEYNEQFF
CDR3 DNA: TGTGCCAGCAGTGCGAGGGGACTAGAATACAATGAGCAGTTCTTC
D gene: TRBD2
V gene: TRBV25-1
J gene: TRBJ2-1
clone size: NA

CDR3 protein: CASSNTGGEETQYF
CDR3 DNA: TGCGCCAGCAGCAACACAGGGGGGGAAGAGACCCAGTACTTC
D gene: NA
V gene: TRBV10-2
J gene: TRBJ2-5
clone size: NA

CDR3 protein: CARHRTDSTDTQYF
CDR3 DNA: TGTGCCAGGCACCGGACAGACTCCACAGATACGCAGTATTTT
D gene: NA
V gene: TRBV2
J gene: TRBJ2-3
clone size: NA

CDR3 protein: CASSSLAGDREQYF
CDR3 DNA: TGTGCCAGCAGCTCCCTAGCGGGGGATCGCGAGCAGTACTTC
D gene: TRBD2
V gene: TRBV6-5
J gene: TRBJ2-7
clone size: NA

CDR3 protein: CASSLARRAEYNEQFF
CDR3 DNA: TGTGCCAGCAGCTTAGCGAGGCGAGCGGAGTACAATGAGCAGTTCTTC
D gene: NA
V gene: TRBV7-9
J gene: TRBJ2-1
clone size: NA

CDR3 protein: CASSQTDRGDTQYF
CDR3 DNA: TGTGCCAGCAGCCAAACGGACAGGGGAGATACGCAGTATTTT
D gene: TRBD1
V gene: TRBV6-5
J gene: TRBJ2-3
clone size: NA